This TCR beta chain was documented in a study of a mutant IDH1 vaccine in newly diagnosed glioma. Study information: Every participant had undergone radiotherapy, temozolomide, or both before, and most underwent both.

As for time point: week 47, end of study. All doses held 300 ug of mutant IDH1 20-mer peptide, with topical imiquimod. Eight vaccine doses were administered to patients at weeks 1, 3, 5, 7, 11, 15, 19 and 23. The study enrolled donors with new WHO grade 3 or 4 IDH1-mutant, ATRX-lost astrocytomas. This table comes from immunoSEQ multiplex PCR, and its TCRdb copy is limited to in-frame clones, with some not included. The sample shows about 94,000 clones, approximately 89% of them seen only once. In regard to this clone: Its target is not known.

This CDR3 comprises 15 residues. Germline V gene data show CDR1 as SGDLS and CDR2 as YYNGEE. V was cut by 0 bases and J by 1 base, with 10 bases left in between. Material: PBMCs, obtained from a glioma patient whose treatment included an IDH1 peptide vaccine. The clonotype was recovered from a woman aged 50 to 60 with glioma. J is TRBJ1-1 and V is TRBV9, with D hard to call. The DNA for the CDR3 is TGTGCCAGCAGCGTAGACGGGGATGGGAACACTGAAGCTTTCTTT. Translated, it gives CASSVDGDGNTEAFF.